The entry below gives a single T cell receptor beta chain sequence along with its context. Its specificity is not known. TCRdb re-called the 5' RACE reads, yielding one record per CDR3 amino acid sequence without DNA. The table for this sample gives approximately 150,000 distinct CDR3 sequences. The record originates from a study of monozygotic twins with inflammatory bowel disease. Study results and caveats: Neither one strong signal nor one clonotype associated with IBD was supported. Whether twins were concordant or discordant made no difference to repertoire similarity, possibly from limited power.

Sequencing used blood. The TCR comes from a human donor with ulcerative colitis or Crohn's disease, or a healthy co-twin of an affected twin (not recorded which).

This CDR3 is CASNPGQEGPLHF. The chain has TRBV9 and TRBJ1-6; TCRdb outputs TRBD1, but without DNA this stays unchecked. The CDR3 is 13 amino acids. Germline CDR1 reads SGDLS; CDR2 reads YYNGEE. The variable domain in full, with the rest retrieved from reference TRBV9 and TRBJ1-6, is DSGVTQTPKHLITATGQRVTLRCSPRSGDLSVYWYQQSLDQGLQFLIQYYNGEERAKGNILERFSAQQFPDLHSELNLSSLELGDSALYFCASNPGQEGPLHFGNGTRLTVT.